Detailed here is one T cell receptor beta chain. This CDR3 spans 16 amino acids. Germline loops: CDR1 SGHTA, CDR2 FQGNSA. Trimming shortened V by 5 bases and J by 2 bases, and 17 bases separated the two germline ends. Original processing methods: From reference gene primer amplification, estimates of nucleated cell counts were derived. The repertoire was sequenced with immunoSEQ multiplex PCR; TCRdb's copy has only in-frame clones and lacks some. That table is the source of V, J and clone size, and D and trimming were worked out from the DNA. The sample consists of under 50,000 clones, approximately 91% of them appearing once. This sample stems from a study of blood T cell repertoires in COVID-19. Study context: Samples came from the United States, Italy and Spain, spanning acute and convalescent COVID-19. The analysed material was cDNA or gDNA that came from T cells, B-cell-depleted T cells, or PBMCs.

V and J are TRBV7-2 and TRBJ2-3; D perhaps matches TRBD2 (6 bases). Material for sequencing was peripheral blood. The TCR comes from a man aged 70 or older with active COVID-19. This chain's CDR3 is CASSLRGPSVTDTQYF. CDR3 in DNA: TGTGCCAGCAGCCTACGTGGTCCTAGCGTCACAGATACGCAGTATTTT. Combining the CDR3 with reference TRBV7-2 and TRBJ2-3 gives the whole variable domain GAGVSQSPSNKVTEKGKDVELRCDPISGHTALYWYRQSLGQGLEFLIYFQGNSAPDKSGLPSDRFSAERTGGSVSTLTIQRTQQEDSAVYLCASSLRGPSVTDTQYFGPGTRLTVL.